These T cell receptor beta chains were read from a single sample in a study of blood T cells in healthy people across ages. TCRdb independently ran MiXCR on the 5' RACE reads; one entry per CDR3 protein. Here the sample spans about 730,000 distinct CDR3 sequences, 40% to 45% being singletons. Sequenced material: blood. Receptors were obtained from a woman aged 55-69 years in good health. The CDR3 runs from the conserved cysteine through the conserved F or W. D genes are given only for firm matches. Expanded clones are given a class, and other clones once, few, many or no size at all.

TRBV9,-,-,TRBJ2-1,18,CASSVGGGGGGSYNEQFF,TGTGCCAGCAGCGTAGGTGGGGGTGGGGGCGGGTCCTACAATGAGCAGTTCTTC
TRBV30,-,TRBD2,TRBJ2-5,15,CAWSVGSGVGETQYF,TGTGCCTGGAGTGTAGGTAGCGGGGTTGGCGAGACCCAGTACTTC
TRBV14,-,-,TRBJ2-5,13,CASSQDRGTRQYF,TGTGCCAGCAGCCAAGATAGGGGGACAAGGCAGTACTTC
TRBV6-5,-,-,TRBJ2-1,14,CASSSPNSAGEQFF,TGTGCCAGCAGTTCACCAAACAGTGCAGGGGAGCAGTTCTTC
TRBV28,-,TRBD1,TRBJ1-1,16,CASSPRGQGASTEAFF,TGTGCCAGCAGCCCTCGGGGACAGGGGGCATCCACTGAAGCTTTCTTT
TRBV5-1,few,-,TRBJ1-5,15,CASSLWAGFDQPQHF,TGCGCCAGCAGCTTGTGGGCAGGGTTCGATCAGCCCCAGCATTTT
TRBV7-8,-,-,TRBJ2-3,13,CASSLKDSYTQYF,TGTGCCAGCAGCTTGAAAGACTCTTATACGCAGTATTTT
TRBV30,once,TRBD1,TRBJ1-5,14,CAWATGDRNQPQHF,TGTGCCTGGGCGACAGGGGATCGCAATCAGCCCCAGCATTTT
TRBV25-1,many,-,TRBJ2-7,12,CASLTDPAEQYF,TGTGCCAGCCTGACAGATCCCGCCGAGCAGTACTTC
TRBV20-1,-,-,TRBJ2-5,11,CSASQGQTQYF,TGCAGTGCTAGCCAGGGACAGACCCAGTACTTC
TRBV20-1,-,-,TRBJ2-7,12,CSATGTSYEQYF,TGCAGTGCAACCGGGACAAGCTACGAGCAGTACTTC
TRBV20-1,-,TRBD2,TRBJ2-1,12,CRASGGAREQFF,TGCAGAGCTAGCGGGGGGGCGCGCGAGCAGTTCTTC
TRBV7-2,many,-,TRBJ2-1,15,CASSLLGDSYNEQFF,TGTGCCAGCAGCTTATTGGGGGACTCTTACAATGAGCAGTTCTTC
TRBV6-2/TRBV6-3,-,-,TRBJ1-1,14,CASSPAGWNTEAFF,TGTGCCAGCAGCCCCGCAGGCTGGAACACTGAAGCTTTCTTT
TRBV20-1,few,-,TRBJ1-2,15,CSARDLSGSNYGYTF,TGCAGTGCTAGAGATCTAAGTGGGAGTAACTATGGCTACACCTTC
TRBV10-3,-,TRBD1,TRBJ1-1,15,CAISALTSGGTEAFF,TGTGCCATCAGTGCTTTAACCTCAGGGGGGACTGAAGCTTTCTTT
TRBV10-3,few,TRBD1,TRBJ2-1,17,CAISFRAGTGVNNEQFF,TGTGCCATCAGTTTCCGGGCGGGGACAGGGGTCAACAATGAGCAGTTCTTC
TRBV10-3,-,-,TRBJ1-4,13,CAISEGANEKLFF,TGTGCCATCAGTGAAGGTGCTAATGAAAAACTGTTTTTT
TRBV7-3,once,TRBD1,TRBJ1-6,15,CASSFGDRGGSPLHF,TGTGCCAGCAGCTTCGGGGACAGGGGCGGCTCACCCCTCCACTTT
TRBV28,-,-,TRBJ2-7,15,CASSLWADRSYEQYF,TGTGCCAGCAGTTTATGGGCAGACCGCTCCTACGAGCAGTACTTC
TRBV19,many,TRBD2,TRBJ2-5,15,CASSETSGSLETQYF,TGTGCCAGTAGTGAGACTAGCGGGAGTCTAGAGACCCAGTACTTC
TRBV3-1,few,-,TRBJ2-5,16,CASSQFRDGIQETQYF,TGTGCCAGCAGCCAATTCCGGGACGGAATTCAAGAGACCCAGTACTTC
TRBV6-2/TRBV6-3,-,TRBD1,TRBJ2-7,15,CASSYSGQGSYEQYF,TGTGCCAGCAGTTACTCCGGACAGGGGTCCTACGAGCAGTACTTC
TRBV20-1,-,-,TRBJ2-1,14,CSASLVGGWNEQFF,TGCAGTGCTTCCTTGGTCGGGGGTTGGAATGAGCAGTTCTTC
TRBV12-3/TRBV12-4,few,-,TRBJ2-5,14,CASRLTSLQETQYF,TGTGCCAGCAGATTGACTAGTTTGCAAGAGACCCAGTACTTC
TRBV6-6,-,-,TRBJ1-1,13,CASRHLANTEAFF,TGTGCCAGTAGACACCTGGCGAACACTGAAGCTTTCTTT
TRBV13,-,-,TRBJ2-4,17,CASSSHRDKERDNIQYF,TGTGCCAGCAGCTCTCACCGGGACAAGGAAAGAGATAACATTCAGTACTTC
TRBV6-2/TRBV6-3,few,TRBD1,TRBJ1-1,15,CASSYRRGQGAEAFF,TGTGCCAGCAGTTATAGAAGGGGACAGGGGGCTGAAGCTTTCTTT